This entry is about one T cell receptor (beta chain). This clonotype has a count of ten or more. There is no known antigen for this receptor. Base quality data are lacking; no much larger clone is found one base away. Trimming removed 9 bases from V and 0 bases from J, leaving 11 bases between the germline ends. Including the terminal cysteine and phenylalanine, the CDR3 comprises 13 residues. Only the CDR3 DNA stays, 39 bases, in frame from base 1. Based on the germline V gene (reference sequence), the CDR1 and CDR2 sequences are LNHDA and SQIVND. The sequencing machine was an Illumina HiSeq 2500. TCR beta libraries were prepared by quantitative 5'-RACE with molecular barcodes. The study's processing was this. To identify disease-linked TCR variants, a new computational method was used, one built on a probabilistic model of VDJ rearrangement. TCRdb reanalyzed the raw reads on its own, using fastp at Q25 for trimming and MiXCR for clone calling, and kept in-frame beta chains. Every distinct CDR3 protein forms one entry, paired with its most common genes and DNA. The V and J calls were not made by the authors but by TCRdb's processing. The sample table shows tens of thousands of distinct CDR3 sequences, and approximately 5.3% are seen once. The leading ten clones occupy around 2.2% of the sample.

These data come from a study of CD8 T cells in ankylosing spondylitis (dated 2017 in TCRdb). The study in broad terms: T cell receptor beta repertoires were profiled in healthy donors and ankylosing spondylitis patients so that disease-linked TCR variants could be found. In total, the full study cohort was made up of 108 healthy donors and 25 to 30 ankylosing spondylitis patients. Peripheral blood was sampled, and synovial fluid was additionally collected from ankylosing spondylitis patients.

The study at large found these results: A TCR beta motif made up of several highly homologous amino acid variants appeared to be characteristic of blood from ankylosing spondylitis patients. According to the report, matched synovial fluid samples from ankylosing spondylitis patients were significantly enriched for the disease-linked clones. Some motif variants were previously reported in synovial fluid and blood of reactive arthritis patients, suggesting common disease-initiation mechanisms. In peripheral blood, the disease-linked clones were found at relatively low frequencies and had a CD8+ phenotype.

This receptor was obtained from a male donor with ankylosing spondylitis or in good health (not recorded which). The sequence joins TRBV19 to TRBJ1-1; the D gene is unclear. The sequenced material came from blood, either unsorted or a sorted T cell fraction (not recorded which). The CDR3 here reads CASADGLNTEAFF. The base sequence is TGTGCCAGCGCCGACGGATTGAACACTGAAGCTTTCTTT.